This T cell receptor (beta chain) was captured by sequencing in a study of Ad26.COV2.S vaccination and SARS-CoV-2 variants (dated by TCRdb to the early 2020s). Regarding the study in general: Vaccine-arm donors came from COV1001, a multicentre, randomized, double-blind, placebo-controlled phase I-IIa trial of Ad26.COV2.S in healthy adults. A total of 32 samples were included in the TCR-sequenced set, comprising roughly 19 Ad26.COV2.S vaccine recipients, 5 placebo recipients and 8 SARS-CoV-2 convalescent individuals. Dosing of Ad26.COV2.S was intramuscular, at either 5x10^10 or 1x10^11 viral particles, delivered as one shot or as two shots spaced 56 days apart. Throughout the experiments and outcome assessment, investigators stayed blinded to trial group allocation. The specificity and breadth of SARS-CoV-2-reactive T cell receptors after Ad26.COV2.S vaccination were assessed by TCRbeta repertoire sequencing. Trial participants were randomized into five groups of five, in which low-dose or high-dose Ad26.COV2.S was given once or twice, or placebo was given on both occasions.

The V and J ends are trimmed by 3 bases and 2 bases, leaving 10 bases between them. Taken from cysteine to phenylalanine, the CDR3 has 14 residues. The CDR3 DNA has 42 bases and is translated from base 1. Sequences LGHNA (CDR1) and YSLEER (CDR2) are obtained from the germline V gene. The immunoSEQ Assay was used to sequence TCRbeta CDR3 regions. After extraction, genomic DNA underwent amplification by bias-controlled multiplex PCR, followed by high-throughput sequencing. Per the original workflow: To quantify the absolute abundance of every unique TCRbeta CDR3 region, sequences were collapsed and filtered. Usable DNA was measured by amplifying reference genes present in all nucleated cells, and TCRbeta template counts were normalized to that usable DNA to estimate T cell fraction. Repertoire TCRs were annotated as SARS-CoV-2-specific when V gene, CDR3 amino acid sequence and J gene were exactly matched to a known reactive TCR set. The reference SARS-CoV-2 TCR set was derived from MIRA and filtered for enrichment in COVID-19-positive ImmuneCODE repertoires, a step that removed public or cross-reactive TCRs. Using the MIRA antigens, annotated TCRs were further analysed by specific ORF or by position within an ORF. Breadth was defined as annotated unique rearrangements over total unique productive rearrangements; depth was the summed frequency of those rearrangements. Two-sided Wilcoxon rank-sum tests were used to compare TCR breadth between groups. TCRdb re-hosts the immuneACCESS table, in-frame sequences only. Its copies lack some clones; in the studies checked, an unresolved V gene accounts for under half of them, and the cause for the rest is not known. V and J calls and clone size are those listed in that table; D and trimming were worked out from the DNA. The sample includes around 450,000 clones, with over 75% observed a single time. The ten biggest clones cover more than 9% of the sample.

Broader findings and caveats from the paper: Vaccine and placebo recipients had comparable non-spike TCR breadth, which fits with the vaccine containing only spike. According to the authors, total T cell responses may have been underestimated by the TCR breadth and depth analyses. Comparing responses between vaccine doses or regimens was not something the study was powered to do. Substantial breadth of spike-specific CD8+ and CD4+ T cell responses was reported after vaccination. Compared with placebo recipients, Ad26.COV2.S recipients showed higher spike-specific TCR breadth (P = 0.0014).

The treatment or condition label, read with the paper, signifies: over 15 received Ad26.COV2.S at low or high dose, single or two shots; about 5 received placebo; per-sample allocation not given. Repertoires of vaccine and placebo recipients were sequenced from samples collected on day 63 after the first injection. Between 29 July and 7 August 2020, Cohort 1b enrolled 25 adults aged 18-55 years at one site in Boston, USA. Ad26.COV2.S consisted of a replication-incompetent adenovirus type 26 vector by which a prefusion-stabilized SARS-CoV-2 spike protein from the original Wuhan strain was expressed. Concerning this clone itself: Its cognate antigen has yet to be identified. Base quality data are lacking; no much larger clone is found one base away.

This sequence originates from a person between 18 and 65 years old who received the Ad26.COV2.S COVID-19 vaccine or a placebo. The source material was peripheral blood, sampled in a trial of Ad26.COV2.S vaccine versus placebo. Recombination linked TRBV4-3 to TRBJ1-1; the D segment could be TRBD1, given 5 matching bases. Here is the DNA: TGCGCCAGCAGCCAGTGGACACCTAACACTGAAGCTTTCTTT. This codes for CASSQWTPNTEAFF.